The text below deals with one T cell receptor beta chain. Antigen: not known. Generated by immunoSEQ multiplex PCR, the TCRdb table keeps only in-frame clones and is missing some. Found here are over 110,000 clones, 80% to 90% of them singletons; the top ten hold 1.6%. The source of the sample is a study of T cell responses to AZD1222 COVID-19 vaccine. General observations from the study: Breadth and depth of Spike-specific TCRs rose after two AZD1222 doses. Vaccine-associated CD4 TCRs spanned spike, dominant at 160-218 and 743-854.

The germline V and J ends were trimmed by 7 bases and 4 bases, with 12 bases remaining between them. CDR1 and CDR2 from the germline V gene are MGHRA and YSYEKL. This CDR3 has 13 amino acids. This sample comprised peripheral blood, obtained on day 0 of AZD1222 vaccination. The V gene is TRBV4-1, the J gene TRBJ2-3; no definite D call. The receptor was derived from an adult in good health. CDR3: CASTGVGSDTQYF. Written as DNA, the CDR3 is TGCGCCAGCACCGGAGTGGGTTCAGATACGCAGTATTTT.